The following is a TCR beta chain sequence with its context. Antigen unknown. All of the isolated RNA was reverse transcribed, so expressed TCRB transcripts were sequenced. The table came from immunoSEQ multiplex PCR; TCRdb's copy has only in-frame clones and leaves some out. The repertoire holds some 240,000 clones, 16% seen once, with more than 0.075% in the top ten. The data are from a study of beta chain features in type 1 diabetes. Study-wide results and limits: Insertion counts at VDJ junctions were lower in type 1 diabetes patients, who also showed more deletions there. TCRB CDR3 length was moderately but significantly reduced in all four CD4+ subsets of Type 1 diabetes patients.

The TCR was taken from a man in his thirties or forties with type 1 diabetes. Sequencing was done on a sample of naive CD4+ T cells from blood.

The CDR3 region has the DNA TGTGCCAGCGGGGTTCTAGCCAAAAACATTCAGTACTTC. Amino acid sequence: CASGVLAKNIQYF. This chain joins TRBV11-2 and TRBJ2-4, with D hard to call. Germline assignment: CDR1 SGHAT and CDR2 FQNNGV. Trimming removed 8 bases at V and 0 bases at J, with 8 bases between. The CDR3 covers 13 residues.